The 20 T cell receptor beta chains in this list originate from one sample, sequenced in a study of human T cells and chemical hapten exposure. TCRdb reprocessed the RACE reads with MiXCR, giving one entry per CDR3 protein. This table holds tens of thousands of distinct CDR3 sequences, about 7.2% found once. Documented time point: healthy volunteer bleed at 2 weeks. Total RNA came from unfractionated whole blood. Sequencing was carried out using whole blood. The receptors originated from a human donor in good health. Some clones in this sample may be carry-over from other donors' samples.

This clonotype has more than one count but fewer than ten. The chain is built from TRBV29-1 and TRBJ2-3, with 8 bases identical to TRBD1. V shed 4 bases and J 6 bases; nucleotides not matched to a gene: 15. Per germline, CDR1 SQVTM and CDR2 ANQGSEA. The CDR3 length is 16 residues. This chain's CDR3 is CSVGKSRTGWIDTQYF. Here the CDR3 DNA reads TGCAGCGTTGGAAAGAGTAGGACAGGGTGGATCGATACGCAGTATTTT.

This clonotype was seen ten or more times. The CDR3 nucleotides are TGTGCCAGCGAGCGGGAAACCTCCTACGAGCAGTACTTC. Translation gives CASERETSYEQYF. The chain is built from TRBV28 and TRBJ2-7, with 7 bases fitting TRBD2. This CDR3 region has 13 residues. The junction had 4 bases not matched to a gene; V was cut back by 8 bases and J by 0 bases. Per the germline V gene, CDR1 is MDHEN and CDR2 is SYDVKM.

There are a few counts of this clonotype. In DNA form, the CDR3 reads TGTGCCAGCAGCCTCGGACGGTCGCAGTTCTTC. It yields the protein CASSLGRSQFF. This chain joins TRBV14 and TRBJ2-1; D unclear. Trimming removed 4 bases at V and 12 bases at J, with 10 bases between. This CDR3 spans 11 amino acids. Germline CDR1 reads SGHDN; CDR2 reads FVKESK.

This clonotype appeared a few times. The rearrangement uses TRBV5-1 and TRBJ2-1, with TRBD1 as a possible D gene (6 bases). Germline assignment: CDR1 SGHRS and CDR2 YFSETQ. The CDR3 runs to 14 residues. V lost 5 bases and J 5 bases, leaving 14 bases between the germline ends. CDR3 in amino acids: CASRRTVADNEQFF. DNA of the CDR3: TGCGCCAGCAGGCGGACAGTAGCCGACAATGAGCAGTTCTTC.

At least ten counts were recorded for this clonotype. The rearrangement joins TRBV6-2 or TRBV6-3 to TRBJ1-1; 8 bases line up with TRBD1. The CDR3 covers 16 residues. V shed 4 bases, J shed 4 bases, and the junction held 11 bases outside the gene matches. Germline CDR1 is MNHEY and CDR2 is SVGEGT. The CDR3 bases are TGTGCCAGCAGTTCCCAGCGGACAGGGAGCGGCACTGAAGCTTTCTTT. Translated: CASSSQRTGSGTEAFF.

This clonotype has only a few counts. The V call is TRBV29-1, the J call TRBJ1-5, with D uncertain. The germline V gene encodes CDR1 SQVTM and CDR2 ANQGSEA. The CDR3 loop spans 12 amino acids. V dropped 6 bases and J dropped 5 bases, with 11 bases sitting between them. The CDR3 sequence: CSVQAGDQPQHF. As DNA, the CDR3 is TGCAGCGTCCAGGCCGGGGATCAGCCCCAGCATTTT.

Details on this clonotype: A much larger clone lies one base from this, so it may be a read error. The chain combines TRBV10-1 with TRBJ2-3; D not resolved. The length of the CDR3 is 14 residues. Trimming shortened V by 5 bases and J by 2 bases, and 11 bases separated the two germline ends. CDR1 and CDR2 (germline): WNHNN, SYGVQD (reference sequence). CDR3 nucleotides: TGCGCCAGCAGTTCCGGGCGTAACACAGATACGCAGTATTTT. It codes for CASSSGRNTDTQYF.

The chain joins TRBV5-1 to TRBJ1-1, with TRBD1 matching 8 bases. Trimming cost V 0 bases and J 7 bases; bases outside gene matches: 5. Germline lookup yields CDR1 SGHRS and CDR2 YFSETQ. The CDR3 covers 14 residues. CDR3 sequence (DNA): TGCGCCAGCAGCTTGGGGACAGGGAGCAGTGAAGCTTTCTTT. Translated: CASSLGTGSSEAFF.

This clonotype was observed at least ten times. The gene calls are TRBV6-2 or TRBV6-3 and TRBJ2-6; D gene unclear. This CDR3 is built from 15 residues. V was trimmed by 6 bases and J by 0 bases, leaving 9 bases between them. Looked up from germline, CDR1 is MNHEY and CDR2 is SVGEGT. The CDR3 DNA reads TGTGCCAGCAGCACCATCTTCTCTGGGGCCAACGTCCTGACTTTC. As protein: CASSTIFSGANVLTF.

There are many counts of this clonotype. The chain is built from TRBV5-1 and TRBJ1-1; TRBD1 might be the D (5 bases). The CDR3 is made up of 14 amino acids. Germline loops: CDR1 SGHRS, CDR2 YFSETQ. V lost 4 bases to trimming and J lost 0 bases, with 10 bases between them. CDR3 loop: CASSPDIMNTEAFF. The DNA of the CDR3 is TGCGCCAGCAGCCCGGACATTATGAACACTGAAGCTTTCTTT.

This clonotype was recorded at least ten times. The DNA of the CDR3 is TGTGCCAGCAGCGCAAGGGTGTATGGCTACACCTTC. Protein: CASSARVYGYTF. The chain has TRBV7-9 and TRBJ1-2, with D hard to call. The CDR3 is 12 amino acids. CDR1 and CDR2 from the germline V gene are SEHNR and FQNEAQ (reference sequence). V gave up 5 bases and J gave up 5 bases, with 9 bases separating them.

This clonotype was seen at least ten times. The gene calls are TRBV6-2 or TRBV6-3 and TRBJ1-2; D uncertain. CDR3 size: 12 residues. Germline V CDR1 and CDR2: MNHEY, SVGEGT. Trimming stripped 4 bases from V and 4 bases from J, with 7 bases between. The CDR3 is CASSFDTYGYTF. DNA for the CDR3: TGTGCCAGCAGTTTCGACACCTATGGCTACACCTTC.

The genes are TRBV4-3 and TRBJ2-5; D remains ambiguous. Germline V CDR1 and CDR2: LGHNA, YSLEER. The CDR3 spans 13 residues. The V end was cut by 0 bases, the J end by 5 bases, with 7 bases between. Here the CDR3 DNA reads TGCGCCAGCAGCCAAGACCTAGAGGAGACCCAGTACTTC. Its translation: CASSQDLEETQYF.

The J gene is TRBJ1-1, the V gene TRBV7-9; 8 bases map to TRBD1. Per the germline V gene, CDR1 is SEHNR and CDR2 is FQNEAQ (reference sequence). The V segment lost 2 bases and the J segment 1 base; nucleotides outside the gene matches: 15. The CDR3 extends over 19 amino acids. CDR3 sequence reads: CASSLNFWDRRDGNTEAFF. DNA for the CDR3: TGTGCCAGCAGCTTAAATTTTTGGGACAGGAGGGATGGGAACACTGAAGCTTTCTTT.

This clonotype was counted between two and nine times. The chain recombines TRBV30 with TRBJ1-1; D ambiguous. Germline CDR1 GTSNPN, CDR2 SVGIG (reference sequence). CDR3 length equals 13 residues. The germline V and J ends were trimmed by 3 bases and 1 base, with 9 bases remaining between them. CDR3 DNA sequence: TGTGCCTGGAGCCTCAGCGGGAACACTGAAGCTTTCTTT. Protein sequence: CAWSLSGNTEAFF.

The sample holds many counts of this clonotype. DNA of the CDR3: TGCAGTGCTTTGACTAGCTTAACAGATACGCAGTATTTT. It yields the protein CSALTSLTDTQYF. The genes are TRBV20-1 and TRBJ2-3; 7 bases align to TRBD2. The CDR3 length is 13 residues. Germline loops: CDR1 DFQATT, CDR2 SNEGSKA (reference sequence). V dropped 5 bases and J dropped 3; count of bases not matched to a gene: 5.

This clonotype was observed many times. The genes are TRBV7-9 and TRBJ2-2; 10 bases line up with TRBD1. Looked up from germline, CDR1 is SEHNR and CDR2 is FQNEAQ (reference sequence). Trimming at V came to 5 bases and at J to 5 bases, leaving 5 bases not matched to a gene. The CDR3 covers 15 residues. The CDR3 protein is CASSLPGQGTGELFF. CDR3 in DNA: TGTGCCAGCAGCCTACCGGGACAGGGGACCGGGGAGCTGTTTTTT.

This clonotype occurred many times. The genes are TRBV27 and TRBJ1-1; weak D call: TRBD1 (5 bases). The CDR3 has 15 amino acids. Per the germline V gene, CDR1 is MNHEY and CDR2 is SMNVEV (reference sequence). The V and J ends lost 5 bases and 0 bases respectively, with 13 bases between them. The CDR3 DNA is TGTGCCAGCAGTGCAGGGCGTAATATGAACACTGAAGCTTTCTTT. It codes for CASSAGRNMNTEAFF.

In this sample, this clonotype turned up many times. The chain employs TRBV28 and TRBJ2-1; D unclear. Germline V lookup: CDR1 MDHEN, CDR2 SYDVKM. Trimming removed 2 bases at V and 4 bases at J, with 3 bases between. The CDR3 length is 12 residues. Here the CDR3 DNA reads TGTGCCAGCAGTTTAACTTACAATGAGCAGTTCTTC. Translated: CASSLTYNEQFF.

This clonotype was detected many times. The rearrangement joins TRBV7-2 to TRBJ1-1; D perhaps matches TRBD1 (6 bases). Trimming left V 1 base short and J 7 bases short, with 13 bases between. The CDR3 spans 14 residues. CDR1 is SGHTA, CDR2 FQGNSA, per germline. This chain's CDR3 is CASSLVFSGVEAFF. The CDR3 nucleotides are TGTGCCAGCAGCTTAGTATTCTCAGGGGTTGAAGCTTTCTTT.